This T cell receptor beta chain came from a study of CD8 T cells in Susac syndrome. Germline V CDR1 and CDR2: MNHNS, SASEGT. V lost 6 bases and J 5 bases, leaving 10 bases between the germline ends. CDR3 length: 13 amino acids. An input of about 0.5 to 1 ug of RNA was subjected to reverse transcription using random hexamers. One entry per CDR3 protein results from TCRdb running MiXCR on the immunoSEQ multiplex PCR reads. The table has some 120,000 distinct CDR3 sequences, 94% seen once. The sequenced material came from CD4+ T cells from PBMCs. This receptor was identified in a human donor in good health. The chain employs TRBV6-1 and TRBJ2-2; D remains ambiguous. CDR3 DNA: TGTGCCAGCAGCCAGGACGGGACCGGGGAGCTGTTTTTT. It encodes CASSQDGTGELFF.